The 10 T cell receptor beta chains below come from one sample, sequenced in a study of cytomegalovirus exposure and HLA in healthy donors. PCR employed 60 Vbeta and 13 Jbeta primers. Produced via immunoSEQ multiplex PCR; TCRdb's table is partial and in-frame only. This sample's clone table lists 70,000 or so clones. Sequencing was performed on PBMCs. These receptors were obtained from a boy younger than 18 in good health and CMV-seronegative.

The chain has TRBV6-5 and TRBJ1-1; TRBD1 is a possible D gene (6 bases). V lost 6 bases, J lost 3 bases, and 14 bases lay in between. The CDR3 covers 14 residues. Germline V gene data show CDR1 as MNHEY and CDR2 as SVGAGI. DNA of the CDR3: TGTGCCAGCAGCCACAGGGAAGTGGACACTGAAGCTTTCTTT. It yields the protein CASSHREVDTEAFF.

Here the CDR3 reads CATKAGKSPLHF. The CDR3 DNA sequence: TGTGCAACAAAGGCGGGGAAATCACCCCTCCACTTT. The rearrangement links TRBV5-4 to TRBJ1-6; D call uncertain. CDR3 length: 12 amino acids. CDR1 SGHNT and CDR2 YYREEE come from the germline V gene (reference sequence).

This rearrangement joins TRBV7-2 to TRBJ2-7; TRBD1 matches 7 bases. The CDR3 is made up of 12 amino acids. The germline gives CDR1 SGHTA, CDR2 FQGNSA. Unmatched junction bases numbered 3, after V lost 4 bases and J lost 6 bases. In DNA, the CDR3 is TGTGCCAGCAGCTCGACAGGGCGCGAGCAGTACTTC. Protein product: CASSSTGREQYF.

The rearrangement joins TRBV19 to TRBJ1-5; the D is unclear. V lost 6 bases, J lost 2 bases, and 17 bases lay in between. CDR1 and CDR2 (germline): LNHDA, SQIVND (reference sequence). The CDR3 spans 16 residues. The CDR3 protein is CASRTDPLTGNQPQHF. CDR3 nucleotides: TGTGCCAGTAGAACAGACCCATTAACAGGCAATCAGCCCCAGCATTTT.

V and J are TRBV12-5 and TRBJ2-1; D unresolved. CDR1 and CDR2 (germline): LGHNT, FRNRAP. This CDR3 has 13 residues. Trimming shortened V by 1 base and J by 7 bases, and 8 bases separated the two germline ends. CDR3 amino acids: CASGLGSANEQFF. The CDR3 nucleotides are TGTGCTAGTGGTTTGGGGAGTGCGAATGAGCAGTTCTTC.

The gene calls are TRBV29-1 and TRBJ2-1; a weak D match, TRBD2 (6 bases). The CDR3 is made up of 14 amino acids. From germline, CDR1 is SQVTM and CDR2 ANQGSEA. Trimming cost V 2 bases and J 5 bases, with 13 bases left between them. In DNA form, the CDR3 reads TGCAGCGTTGAATGGGCGGGACCGAACAATGAGCAGTTCTTC. Translating gives CSVEWAGPNNEQFF.

This chain joins TRBV6-5 and TRBJ1-2; TRBD1 might be the D (5 bases). Germline assignment: CDR1 MNHEY and CDR2 SVGAGI. V was shortened by 4 bases and J by 8 bases, with 17 bases between the two germline ends. CDR3 length equals 14 residues. The CDR3 loop reads CASSLDQGGRGYTF. The CDR3 DNA reads TGTGCCAGCAGTTTGGATCAGGGTGGTAGGGGCTACACCTTC.

This sequence joins TRBV25-1 and TRBJ2-7; D is possibly TRBD2 (5 bases). Trimming stripped 0 bases from V and 1 base from J, with 7 bases between. Germline V gene sequence: CDR1 MGHDK, CDR2 SYGVNS. The CDR3 runs 14 residues. The CDR3 protein is CASSEYRDSYEQYF. For the CDR3, the DNA is TGTGCCAGCAGTGAATATCGGGATTCCTACGAGCAGTACTTC.

V is TRBV19 and J is TRBJ1-6; unclear D gene. The germline V gene has CDR1 LNHDA and CDR2 SQIVND (reference sequence). There are 14 residues in the CDR3. Trimming shortened V by 3 bases and J by 7 bases, and 10 bases separated the two germline ends. The CDR3: CASSIRMANSPLHF. CDR3 in DNA: TGTGCCAGTAGTATCAGGATGGCGAATTCACCCCTCCACTTT.

The V call is TRBV28, the J call TRBJ1-1; D uncertain. V lost 2 bases, J lost 1 base, and 8 bases lay in between. CDR3 size: 14 residues. Germline V lookup: CDR1 MDHEN, CDR2 SYDVKM. The CDR3, as DNA: TGTGCCAGCAGTTTAGGGAGGGCGAACACTGAAGCTTTCTTT. Protein: CASSLGRANTEAFF.